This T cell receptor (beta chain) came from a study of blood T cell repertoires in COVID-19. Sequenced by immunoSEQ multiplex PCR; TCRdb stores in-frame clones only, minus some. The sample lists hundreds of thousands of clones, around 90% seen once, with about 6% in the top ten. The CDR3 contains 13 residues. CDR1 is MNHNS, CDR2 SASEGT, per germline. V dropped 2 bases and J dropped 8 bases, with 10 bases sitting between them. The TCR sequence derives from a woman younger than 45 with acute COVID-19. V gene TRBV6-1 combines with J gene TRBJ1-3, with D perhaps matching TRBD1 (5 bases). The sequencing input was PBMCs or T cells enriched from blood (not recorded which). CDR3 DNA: TGTGCCAGCAGTGAAAGGGGAGGGTACACCATATATTTT. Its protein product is CASSERGGYTIYF.